Given below is one T cell receptor (beta chain) in context. V lost 0 bases to trimming and J lost 4 bases; unmatched junction nucleotides: 7. The CDR3 loop spans 16 amino acids. Germline loops: CDR1 MNHEY, CDR2 SVGAGI. This specimen belongs to a study of blood T cell repertoires in COVID-19. This table comes from immunoSEQ multiplex PCR, and its TCRdb copy is limited to in-frame clones, with some not included. This sample carries more than 100,000 clones, 70% to 85% of them seen once, and the ten largest clones take 4% to 5.5%. The chain is built from TRBV6-5 and TRBJ1-2, with 8 bases lining up with TRBD1. The receptor was derived from an older woman with acute or convalescent COVID-19. Sequenced sample: peripheral blood. The CDR3, as DNA: TGTGCCAGCAGTTACTCAGGGGACAGGTGGGGCTATGGCTACACCTTC. Protein sequence: CASSYSGDRWGYGYTF.